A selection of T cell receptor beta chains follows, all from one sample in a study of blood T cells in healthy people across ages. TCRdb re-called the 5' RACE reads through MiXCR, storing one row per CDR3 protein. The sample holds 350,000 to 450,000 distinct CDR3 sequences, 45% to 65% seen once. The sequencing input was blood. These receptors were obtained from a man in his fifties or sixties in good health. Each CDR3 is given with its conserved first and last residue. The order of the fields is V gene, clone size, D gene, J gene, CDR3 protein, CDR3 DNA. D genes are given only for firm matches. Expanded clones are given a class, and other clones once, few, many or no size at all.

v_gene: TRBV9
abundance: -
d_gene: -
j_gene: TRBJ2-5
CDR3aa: CASSVTFPGEQYF
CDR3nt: TGTGCCAGCAGCGTGACCTTCCCAGGGGAGCAGTACTTC

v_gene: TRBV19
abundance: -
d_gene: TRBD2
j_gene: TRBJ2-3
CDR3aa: CASSMERGGSDTQYF
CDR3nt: TGTGCCAGTAGTATGGAGCGGGGGGGGTCGGATACGCAGTATTTT

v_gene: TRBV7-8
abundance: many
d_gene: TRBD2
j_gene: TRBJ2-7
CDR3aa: CASSLGASGPPYEQYF
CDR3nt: TGTGCCAGCAGCCTAGGGGCTAGCGGGCCTCCCTACGAGCAGTACTTC

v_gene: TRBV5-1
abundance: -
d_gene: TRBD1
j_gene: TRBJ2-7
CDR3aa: CASSPPGTGGREQYF
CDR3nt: TGCGCCAGCAGCCCTCCCGGGACAGGGGGACGGGAGCAGTACTTC

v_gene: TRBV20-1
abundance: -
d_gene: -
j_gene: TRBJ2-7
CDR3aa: CSARDALTPTSSEQYF
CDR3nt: TGCAGTGCTAGAGATGCATTGACACCGACAAGCTCGGAGCAGTACTTC

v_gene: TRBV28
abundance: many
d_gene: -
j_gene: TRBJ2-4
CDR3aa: CASRMGKNIQYF
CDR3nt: TGTGCCAGCAGAATGGGCAAAAACATTCAGTACTTC

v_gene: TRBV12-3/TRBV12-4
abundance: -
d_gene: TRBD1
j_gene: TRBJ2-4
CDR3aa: CASSFGTGGAIQYF
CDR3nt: TGTGCCAGCAGTTTCGGGACAGGGGGGGCCATTCAGTACTTC

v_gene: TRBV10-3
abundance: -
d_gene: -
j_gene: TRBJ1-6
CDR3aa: CAISDNNSPLHF
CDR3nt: TGTGCCATCAGTGACAACAATTCACCCCTCCACTTT

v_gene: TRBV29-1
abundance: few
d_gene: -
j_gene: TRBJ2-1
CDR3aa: CSVKRTDNEQFF
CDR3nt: TGCAGCGTAAAACGGACCGACAATGAGCAGTTCTTC

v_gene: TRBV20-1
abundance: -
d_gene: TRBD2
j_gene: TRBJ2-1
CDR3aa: CSAESGLAGLDEQFF
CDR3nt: TGCAGTGCTGAAAGCGGACTAGCGGGACTGGATGAGCAGTTCTTC

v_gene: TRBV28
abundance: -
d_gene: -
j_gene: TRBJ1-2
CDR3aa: CASSLSPLEDGYTF
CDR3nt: TGTGCCAGCAGTTTAAGCCCTCTAGAGGATGGCTACACCTTC

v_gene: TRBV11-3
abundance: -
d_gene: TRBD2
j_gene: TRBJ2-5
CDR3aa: CASSLDGRAEETQYF
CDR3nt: TGTGCCAGCAGCTTAGACGGGAGGGCCGAGGAGACCCAGTACTTC

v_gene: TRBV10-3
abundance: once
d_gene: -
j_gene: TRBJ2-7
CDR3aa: CAISDKGIGGYEQYF
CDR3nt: TGTGCCATCAGTGACAAGGGGATCGGGGGTTACGAGCAGTACTTC

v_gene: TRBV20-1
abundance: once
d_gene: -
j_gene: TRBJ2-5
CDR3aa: CSARAGPQSQETQYF
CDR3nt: TGCAGTGCTAGAGCAGGGCCCCAAAGCCAAGAGACCCAGTACTTC

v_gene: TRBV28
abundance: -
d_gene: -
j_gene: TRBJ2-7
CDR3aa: CASSPPTTGSLEQYF
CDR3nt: TGTGCCAGCAGTCCCCCCACCACGGGATCCTTAGAGCAGTACTTC

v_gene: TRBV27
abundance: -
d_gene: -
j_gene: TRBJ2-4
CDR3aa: CASSKTGFKNIQYF
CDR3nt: TGTGCCAGCAGTAAAACAGGGTTCAAAAACATTCAGTACTTC

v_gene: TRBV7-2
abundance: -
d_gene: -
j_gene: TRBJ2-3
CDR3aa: CASSLGASCTQYF
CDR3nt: TGTGCCAGCAGCTTAGGGGCGAGTTGTACGCAGTATTTT

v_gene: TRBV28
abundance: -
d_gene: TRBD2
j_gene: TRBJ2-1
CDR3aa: CASRGTSEGLGEQFF
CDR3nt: TGTGCCAGCAGAGGGACTAGCGAGGGCCTGGGTGAGCAGTTCTTC

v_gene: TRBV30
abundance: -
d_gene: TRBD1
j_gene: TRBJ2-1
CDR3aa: CAWNVVRGLKDEQFF
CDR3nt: TGTGCCTGGAATGTGGTCAGGGGGCTTAAAGATGAGCAGTTCTTC

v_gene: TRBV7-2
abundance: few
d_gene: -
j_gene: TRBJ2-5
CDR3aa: CASSFGVQETQYF
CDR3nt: TGTGCCAGCAGCTTCGGGGTCCAAGAGACCCAGTACTTC

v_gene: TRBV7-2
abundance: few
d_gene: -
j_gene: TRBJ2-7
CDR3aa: CASGARYEQYF
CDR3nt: TGTGCCAGCGGGGCGAGGTACGAGCAGTACTTC

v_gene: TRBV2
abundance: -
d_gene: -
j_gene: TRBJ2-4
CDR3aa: CAGSGGKNIQYF
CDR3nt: TGTGCCGGCAGTGGCGGCAAAAACATTCAGTACTTC

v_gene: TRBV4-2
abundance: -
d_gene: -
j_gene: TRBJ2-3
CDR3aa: CASSQGGPRTDTQYF
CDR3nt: TGTGCCAGCAGCCAAGGGGGACCCCGCACAGATACGCAGTATTTT

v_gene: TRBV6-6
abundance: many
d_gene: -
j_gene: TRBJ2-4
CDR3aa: CASYLGGAKNIQYF
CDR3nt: TGTGCCAGCTACCTAGGCGGGGCCAAAAACATTCAGTACTTC

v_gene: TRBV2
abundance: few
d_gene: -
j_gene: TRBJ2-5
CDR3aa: CASRMTGTLYRETQYF
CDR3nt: TGTGCCAGCAGGATGACCGGGACTCTATATCGGGAGACCCAGTACTTC

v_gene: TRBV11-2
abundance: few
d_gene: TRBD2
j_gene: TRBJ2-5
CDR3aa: CASSPPSGPQETQYF
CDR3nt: TGTGCCAGCAGCCCACCTAGCGGACCCCAAGAGACCCAGTACTTC

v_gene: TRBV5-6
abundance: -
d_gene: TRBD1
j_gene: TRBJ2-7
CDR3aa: CASSLEGRGLSYEQYF
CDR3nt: TGTGCCAGCAGCTTGGAAGGTAGGGGGCTATCCTACGAGCAGTACTTC

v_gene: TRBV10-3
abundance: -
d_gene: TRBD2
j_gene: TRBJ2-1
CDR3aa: CAIRWGGSEDNEQFF
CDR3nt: TGTGCCATCCGTTGGGGCGGGAGTGAAGACAATGAGCAGTTCTTC

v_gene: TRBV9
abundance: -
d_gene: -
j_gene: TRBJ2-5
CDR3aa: CASTRGAYQETQYF
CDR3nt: TGTGCCAGCACGAGGGGGGCGTACCAAGAGACCCAGTACTTC

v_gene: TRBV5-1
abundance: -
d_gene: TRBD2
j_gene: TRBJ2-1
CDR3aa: CASSAGLAGHNEQFF
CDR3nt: TGCGCCAGCAGCGCCGGACTAGCAGGCCACAATGAGCAGTTCTTC

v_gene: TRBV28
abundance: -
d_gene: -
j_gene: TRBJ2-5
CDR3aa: CASRGGRRSETQYF
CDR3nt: TGTGCCAGCAGGGGCGGACGGCGGAGCGAGACCCAGTACTTC

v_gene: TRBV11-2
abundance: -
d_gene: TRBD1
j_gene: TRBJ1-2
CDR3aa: CASSSRDRPYGYTF
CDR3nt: TGTGCCAGCAGCTCACGGGACAGGCCTTATGGCTACACCTTC

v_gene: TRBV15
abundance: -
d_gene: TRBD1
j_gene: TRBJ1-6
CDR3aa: CATSRDRGPNSPLHF
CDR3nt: TGTGCTACCAGCAGAGACAGGGGGCCGAATTCACCCCTCCACTTT

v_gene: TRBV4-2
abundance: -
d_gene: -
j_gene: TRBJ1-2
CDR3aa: CASSQDGGLGIYGYTF
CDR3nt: TGTGCCAGCAGCCAAGATGGGGGGTTAGGAATCTATGGCTACACCTTC

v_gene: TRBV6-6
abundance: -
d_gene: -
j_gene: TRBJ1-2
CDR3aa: CASSCSSREGYTF
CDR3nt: TGTGCCAGCTCCTGCTCGTCGAGGGAGGGCTACACCTTC

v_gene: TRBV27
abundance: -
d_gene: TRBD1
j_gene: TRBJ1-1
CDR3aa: CASSSHRGPVNTEAFF
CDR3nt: TGTGCCAGCAGTTCCCACAGGGGGCCGGTGAACACTGAAGCTTTCTTT

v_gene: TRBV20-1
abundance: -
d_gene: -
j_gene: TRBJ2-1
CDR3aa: CSASAPTNSYNEQFF
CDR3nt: TGCAGTGCTAGTGCTCCAACCAACTCCTACAATGAGCAGTTCTTC

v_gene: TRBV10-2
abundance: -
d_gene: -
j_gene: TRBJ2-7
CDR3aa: CASTQGAYEQYF
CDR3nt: TGCGCCAGCACCCAGGGTGCCTACGAGCAGTACTTC

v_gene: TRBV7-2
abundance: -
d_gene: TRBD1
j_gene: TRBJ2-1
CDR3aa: CASSRMDRGNEQFF
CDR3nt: TGTGCCAGCAGCAGGATGGACAGGGGCAATGAGCAGTTCTTC

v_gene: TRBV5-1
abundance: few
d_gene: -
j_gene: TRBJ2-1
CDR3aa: CASSLSQDQGGEQFF
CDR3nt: TGCGCCAGCAGCTTGTCCCAGGACCAGGGAGGTGAGCAGTTCTTC